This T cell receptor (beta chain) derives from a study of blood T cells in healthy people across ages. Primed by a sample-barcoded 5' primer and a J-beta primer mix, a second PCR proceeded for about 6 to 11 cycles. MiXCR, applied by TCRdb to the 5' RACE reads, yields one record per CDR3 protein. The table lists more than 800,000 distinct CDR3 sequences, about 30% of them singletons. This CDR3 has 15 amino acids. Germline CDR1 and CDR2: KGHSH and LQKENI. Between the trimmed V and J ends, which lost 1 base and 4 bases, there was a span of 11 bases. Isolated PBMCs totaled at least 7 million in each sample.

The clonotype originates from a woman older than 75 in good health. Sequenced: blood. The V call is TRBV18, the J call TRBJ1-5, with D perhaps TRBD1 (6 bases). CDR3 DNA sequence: TGTGCCAGCTCACCACAGGACAGCAATAATCAGCCCCAGCATTTT. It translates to CASSPQDSNNQPQHF.